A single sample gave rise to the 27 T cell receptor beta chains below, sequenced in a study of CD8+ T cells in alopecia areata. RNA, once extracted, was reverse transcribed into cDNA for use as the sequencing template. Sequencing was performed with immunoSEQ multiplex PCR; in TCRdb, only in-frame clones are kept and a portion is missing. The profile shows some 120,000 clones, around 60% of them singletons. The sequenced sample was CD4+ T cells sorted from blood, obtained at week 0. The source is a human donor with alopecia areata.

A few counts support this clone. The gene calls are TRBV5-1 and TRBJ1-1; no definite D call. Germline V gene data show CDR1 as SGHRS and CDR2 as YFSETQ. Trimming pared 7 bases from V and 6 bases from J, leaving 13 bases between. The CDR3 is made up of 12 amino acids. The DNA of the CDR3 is TGCGCCAGCCGGCGCGGGGAGGCTGAAGCTTTCTTT. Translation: CASRRGEAEAFF.

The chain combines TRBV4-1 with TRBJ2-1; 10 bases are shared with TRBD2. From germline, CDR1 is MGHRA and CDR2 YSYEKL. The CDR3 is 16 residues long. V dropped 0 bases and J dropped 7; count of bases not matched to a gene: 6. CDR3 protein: CASSQDPSGRRNEQFF. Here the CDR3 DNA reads TGCGCCAGCAGCCAAGATCCTAGCGGGAGAAGGAATGAGCAGTTCTTC.

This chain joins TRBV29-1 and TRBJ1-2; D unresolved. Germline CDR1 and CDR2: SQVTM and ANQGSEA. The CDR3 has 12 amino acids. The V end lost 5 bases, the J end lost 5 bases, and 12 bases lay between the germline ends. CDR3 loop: CSVLEESYGYTF. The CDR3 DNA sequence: TGCAGCGTTTTAGAAGAGTCGTATGGCTACACCTTC.

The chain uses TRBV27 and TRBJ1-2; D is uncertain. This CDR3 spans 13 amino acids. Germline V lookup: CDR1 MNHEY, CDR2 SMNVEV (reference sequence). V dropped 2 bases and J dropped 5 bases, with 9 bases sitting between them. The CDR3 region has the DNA TGTGCCAGCAGTTTAAAGTCGGATTATGGCTACACCTTC. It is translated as CASSLKSDYGYTF.

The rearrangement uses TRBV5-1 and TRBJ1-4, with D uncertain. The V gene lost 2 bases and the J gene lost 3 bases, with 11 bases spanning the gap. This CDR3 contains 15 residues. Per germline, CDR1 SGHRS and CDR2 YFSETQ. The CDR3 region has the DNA TGCGCCAGCAGCTTTTCGGGTGGACCTAATGAAAAACTGTTTTTT. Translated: CASSFSGGPNEKLFF.

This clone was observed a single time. The CDR3 sequence: CASSRRTSGVPSYNEQFF. CDR3 nucleotide sequence: TGTGCCAGCAGTCGTCGGACTAGCGGGGTCCCCTCCTACAATGAGCAGTTCTTC. The chain carries TRBV27 and TRBJ2-1; 12 nucleotides agree with TRBD2. CDR1 MNHEY and CDR2 SMNVEV come from the germline V gene (reference sequence). V trimming: 5 bases; J trimming: 0 bases; junction bases outside the gene matches: 8. The CDR3 runs 18 residues.

The CDR3 region has the DNA TGTGCCAGCAGCTTCCGGGACCTGCTTTCACCCCTCCACTTT. Translation gives CASSFRDLLSPLHF. The chain uses TRBV7-2 and TRBJ1-6; TRBD1 might be the D (5 bases). CDR1 is SGHTA, CDR2 FQGNSA, per germline. Trimming removed 3 bases at V and 9 bases at J, with 12 bases between. The CDR3 is made up of 14 amino acids.

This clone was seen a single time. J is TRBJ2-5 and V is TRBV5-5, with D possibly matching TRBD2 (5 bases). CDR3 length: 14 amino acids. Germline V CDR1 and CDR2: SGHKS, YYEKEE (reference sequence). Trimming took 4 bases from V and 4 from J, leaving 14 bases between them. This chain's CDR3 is CASSTGLRPETQYF. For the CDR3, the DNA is TGTGCCAGCAGCACCGGACTTCGCCCAGAGACCCAGTACTTC.

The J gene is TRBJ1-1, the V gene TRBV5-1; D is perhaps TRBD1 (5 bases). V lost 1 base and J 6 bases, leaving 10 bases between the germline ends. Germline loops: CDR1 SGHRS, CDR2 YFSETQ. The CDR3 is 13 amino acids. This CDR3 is CASSLSLGAEAFF. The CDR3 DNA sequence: TGCGCCAGCAGCTTGTCTCTAGGGGCTGAAGCTTTCTTT.

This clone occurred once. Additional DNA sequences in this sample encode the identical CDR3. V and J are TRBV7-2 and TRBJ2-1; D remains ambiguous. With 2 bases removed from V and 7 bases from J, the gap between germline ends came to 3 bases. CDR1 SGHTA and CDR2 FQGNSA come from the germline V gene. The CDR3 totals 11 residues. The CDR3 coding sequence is TGTGCCAGCAGCTTACTAAATGAGCAGTTCTTC. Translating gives CASSLLNEQFF.

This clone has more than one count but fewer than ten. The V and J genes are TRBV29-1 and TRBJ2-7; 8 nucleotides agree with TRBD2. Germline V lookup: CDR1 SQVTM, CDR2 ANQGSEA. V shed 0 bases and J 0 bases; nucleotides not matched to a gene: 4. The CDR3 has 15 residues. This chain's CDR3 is CSVEDSGGSSYEQYF. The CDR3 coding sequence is TGCAGCGTTGAAGACTCGGGGGGGAGCTCCTACGAGCAGTACTTC.

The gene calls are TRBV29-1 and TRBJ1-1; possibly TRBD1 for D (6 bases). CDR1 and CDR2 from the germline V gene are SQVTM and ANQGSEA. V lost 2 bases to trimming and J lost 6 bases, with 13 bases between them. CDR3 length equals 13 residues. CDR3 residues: CSVETDRRAEAFF. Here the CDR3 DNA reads TGCAGCGTTGAAACCGACAGGCGCGCTGAAGCTTTCTTT.

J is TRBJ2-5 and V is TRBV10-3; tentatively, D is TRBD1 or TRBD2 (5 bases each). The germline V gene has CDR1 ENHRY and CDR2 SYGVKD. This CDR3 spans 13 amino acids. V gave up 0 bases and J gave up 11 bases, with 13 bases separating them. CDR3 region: CAISESGGGIQYF. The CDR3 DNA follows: TGTGCCATCAGTGAGTCCGGTGGGGGAATTCAGTACTTC.

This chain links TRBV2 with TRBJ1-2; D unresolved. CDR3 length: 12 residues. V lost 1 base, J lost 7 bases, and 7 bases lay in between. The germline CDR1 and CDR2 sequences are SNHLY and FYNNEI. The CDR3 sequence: CASSEGSTGYTF. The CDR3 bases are TGTGCCAGCAGTGAAGGGTCTACTGGCTACACCTTC.

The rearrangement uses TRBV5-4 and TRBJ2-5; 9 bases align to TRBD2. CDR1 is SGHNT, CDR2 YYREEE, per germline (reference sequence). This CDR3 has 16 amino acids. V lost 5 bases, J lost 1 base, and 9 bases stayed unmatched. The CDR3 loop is CASRLDSGGRQETQYF. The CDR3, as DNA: TGTGCCAGCAGGCTGGACAGCGGGGGGCGCCAAGAGACCCAGTACTTC.

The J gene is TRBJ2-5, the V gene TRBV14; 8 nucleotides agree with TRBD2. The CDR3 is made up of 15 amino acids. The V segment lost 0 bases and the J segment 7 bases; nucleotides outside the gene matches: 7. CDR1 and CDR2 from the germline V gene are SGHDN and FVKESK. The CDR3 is CASSQEDRRGATQYF. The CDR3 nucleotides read TGTGCCAGCAGCCAAGAAGATAGGCGGGGGGCGACCCAGTACTTC.

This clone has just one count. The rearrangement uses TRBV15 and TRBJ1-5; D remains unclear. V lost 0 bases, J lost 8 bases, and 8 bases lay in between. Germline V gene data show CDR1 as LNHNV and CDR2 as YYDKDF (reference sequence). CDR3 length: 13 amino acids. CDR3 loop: CATSRDLDKPQHF. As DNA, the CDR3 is TGTGCCACCAGCAGAGATCTGGATAAGCCCCAGCATTTT.

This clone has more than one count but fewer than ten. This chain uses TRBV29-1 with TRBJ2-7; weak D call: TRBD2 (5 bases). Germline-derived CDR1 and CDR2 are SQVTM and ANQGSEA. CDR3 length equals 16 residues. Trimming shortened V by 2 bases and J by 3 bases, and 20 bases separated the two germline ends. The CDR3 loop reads CSVEIPTGFRDYEQYF. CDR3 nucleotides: TGCAGCGTTGAAATCCCGACGGGATTCCGTGACTACGAGCAGTACTTC.

The CDR3 spells CASSLIGQLNIQYF. CDR3 nucleotides: TGTGCCAGCAGCCTGATAGGACAGCTAAACATTCAGTACTTC. The gene calls are TRBV14 and TRBJ2-4; TRBD1 is a possible D gene (6 bases). Germline values: CDR1 SGHDN, CDR2 FVKESK. CDR3 length: 14 amino acids. Trimming took 4 bases from V and 6 from J, leaving 13 bases between them. Full variable domain (outside the CDR3, taken from reference TRBV14 and TRBJ2-4): EAGVTQFPSHSVIEKGQTVTLRCDPISGHDNLYWYRRVMGKEIKFLLHFVKESKQDESGMPNNRFLAERTGGTYSTLKVQPAELEDSGVYFCASSLIGQLNIQYFGAGTRLSVL.

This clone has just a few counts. The CDR3 coding sequence is TGTGCCAGCAGCCAACCGCGCCTAAACTATGGCTACACCTTC. Protein: CASSQPRLNYGYTF. The V call is TRBV7-2, the J call TRBJ1-2; D gene unclear. V shed 5 bases and J shed 2 bases, with 12 bases lying between them. Germline CDR1 and CDR2: SGHTA and FQGNSA. The CDR3 length is 14 residues.

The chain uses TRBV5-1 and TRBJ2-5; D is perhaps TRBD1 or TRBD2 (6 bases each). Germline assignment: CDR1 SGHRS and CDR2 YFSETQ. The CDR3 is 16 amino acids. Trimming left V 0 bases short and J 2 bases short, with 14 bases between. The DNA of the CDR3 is TGCGCCAGCAGCTTGGACAGGGCTAGCGTACAAGAGACCCAGTACTTC. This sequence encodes CASSLDRASVQETQYF.

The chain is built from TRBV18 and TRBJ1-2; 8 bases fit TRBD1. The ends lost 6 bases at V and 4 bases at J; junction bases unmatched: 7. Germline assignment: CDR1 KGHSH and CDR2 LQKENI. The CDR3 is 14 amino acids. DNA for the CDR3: TGTGCCAGCTCCTCAGGGGGCATGGTCTATGGCTACACCTTC. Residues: CASSSGGMVYGYTF.

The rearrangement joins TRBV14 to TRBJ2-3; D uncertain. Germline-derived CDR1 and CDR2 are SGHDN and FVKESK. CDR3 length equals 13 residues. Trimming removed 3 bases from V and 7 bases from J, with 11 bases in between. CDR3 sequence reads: CASSQRWVHTQYF. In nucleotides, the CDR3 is TGTGCCAGCAGCCAGCGATGGGTTCATACGCAGTATTTT.

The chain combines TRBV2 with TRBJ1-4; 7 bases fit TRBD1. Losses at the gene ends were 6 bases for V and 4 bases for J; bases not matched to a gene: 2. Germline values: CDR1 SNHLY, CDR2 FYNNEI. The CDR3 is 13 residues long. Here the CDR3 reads CASRDRINEKLFF. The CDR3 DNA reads TGTGCCAGCAGGGACAGGATTAATGAAAAACTGTTTTTT.

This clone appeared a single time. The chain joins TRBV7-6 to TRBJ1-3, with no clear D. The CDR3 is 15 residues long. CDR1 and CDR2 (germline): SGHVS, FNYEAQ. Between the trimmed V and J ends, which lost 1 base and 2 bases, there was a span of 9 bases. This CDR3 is CASSLETTPGNTIYF. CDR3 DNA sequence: TGTGCCAGCAGCTTAGAGACAACACCTGGAAACACCATATATTTT.

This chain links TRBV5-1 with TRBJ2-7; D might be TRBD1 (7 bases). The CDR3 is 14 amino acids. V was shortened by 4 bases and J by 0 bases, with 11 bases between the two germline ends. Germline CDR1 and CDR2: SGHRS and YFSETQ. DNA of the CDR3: TGCGCCAGCAGCGCGGGACAGCTCTCCTACGAGCAGTACTTC. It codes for CASSAGQLSYEQYF. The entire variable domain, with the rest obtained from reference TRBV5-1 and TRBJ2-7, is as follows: KAGVTQTPRYLIKTRGQQVTLSCSPISGHRSVSWYQQTPGQGLQFLFEYFSETQRNKGNFPGRFSGRQFSNSRSEMNVSTLELGDSALYLCASSAGQLSYEQYFGPGTRLTVT.

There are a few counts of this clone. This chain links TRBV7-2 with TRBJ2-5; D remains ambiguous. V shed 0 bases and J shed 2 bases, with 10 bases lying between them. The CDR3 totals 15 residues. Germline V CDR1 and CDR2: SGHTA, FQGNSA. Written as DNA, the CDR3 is TGTGCCAGCAGCTTAGCTGGCATAAGTCAAGAGACCCAGTACTTC. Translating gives CASSLAGISQETQYF.